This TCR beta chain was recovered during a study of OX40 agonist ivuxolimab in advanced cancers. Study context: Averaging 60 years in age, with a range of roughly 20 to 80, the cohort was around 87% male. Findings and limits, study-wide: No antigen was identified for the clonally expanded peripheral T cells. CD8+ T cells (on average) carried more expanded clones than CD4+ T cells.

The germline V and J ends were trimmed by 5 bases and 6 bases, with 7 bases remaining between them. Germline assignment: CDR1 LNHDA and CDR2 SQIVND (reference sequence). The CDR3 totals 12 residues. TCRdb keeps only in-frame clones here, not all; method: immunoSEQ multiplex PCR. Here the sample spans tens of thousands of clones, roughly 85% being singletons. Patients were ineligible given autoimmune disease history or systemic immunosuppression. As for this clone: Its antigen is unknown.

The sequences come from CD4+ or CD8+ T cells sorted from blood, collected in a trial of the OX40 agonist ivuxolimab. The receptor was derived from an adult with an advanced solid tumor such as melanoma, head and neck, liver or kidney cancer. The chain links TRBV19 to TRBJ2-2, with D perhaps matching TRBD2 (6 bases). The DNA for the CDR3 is TGTGCCAGTAGTTGGGACTCCGGGGAGCTGTTTTTT. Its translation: CASSWDSGELFF.